These 22 T cell receptor beta chains share one sample of origin, sequenced in a study of CD8+ T cells in alopecia areata. Treatment meaning: oral pan-JAK inhibitor, 5-10 mg twice daily. Isolated RNA was reverse transcribed into cDNA used as the sequencing template. Generated by immunoSEQ multiplex PCR, the TCRdb table keeps only in-frame clones and is missing some. This sample has roughly 120,000 clones, with roughly three fifths found just once. The sample here was CD8+ T cells sorted from blood, taken at week 24, from a patient treated with tofacitinib. The receptors come from a human donor with alopecia areata.

The chain is built from TRBV7-9 and TRBJ1-1; no definite D call. Germline V gene sequence: CDR1 SEHNR, CDR2 FQNEAQ (reference sequence). The length of the CDR3 is 15 residues. V was trimmed by 5 bases and J by 0 bases, leaving 13 bases between them. The CDR3 region has the DNA TGTGCCAGCAGCCTAGGTGCAATGATGAACACTGAAGCTTTCTTT. Translated, it gives CASSLGAMMNTEAFF.

The chain carries TRBV4-1 and TRBJ2-2, with D tentatively TRBD1 (5 bases). This CDR3 has 14 amino acids. The germline V gene encodes CDR1 MGHRA and CDR2 YSYEKL. Trimming cost V 0 bases and J 6 bases, with 8 bases left between them. The CDR3 is CASSQDRAPGELFF. The DNA for the CDR3 is TGCGCCAGCAGCCAAGACAGGGCCCCCGGGGAGCTGTTTTTT.

The chain has TRBV6-5 and TRBJ2-4, with 10 bases fitting TRBD1. The CDR3 sequence is 12 residues long. Looked up from germline, CDR1 is MNHEY and CDR2 is SVGAGI. J lost 10 bases, V lost 6 bases, and 3 bases had no gene match. CDR3 in amino acids: CASSGTGAIQYF. CDR3 sequence (DNA): TGTGCCAGCAGCGGGACAGGGGCAATTCAGTACTTC.

The rearrangement links TRBV7-9 to TRBJ1-5, with D unclear. The CDR3 is 13 residues long. Trimming left V 1 base short and J 4 bases short, with 5 bases between. Germline values: CDR1 SEHNR, CDR2 FQNEAQ (reference sequence). The CDR3 loop is CASSLEANQPQHF. The DNA of the CDR3 is TGTGCCAGCAGCTTAGAGGCAAATCAGCCCCAGCATTTT.

The chain joins TRBV18 to TRBJ2-3, with 9 bases that match TRBD2. Germline V gives CDR1 KGHSH, CDR2 LQKENI. The length of the CDR3 is 16 residues. With 6 bases clipped from V and 6 bases from J, the junction kept 13 bases outside the gene matches. The CDR3 protein is CASSPEAAGGRDTQYF. The CDR3 nucleotides are TGTGCCAGCTCCCCCGAGGCAGCGGGGGGAAGGGATACGCAGTATTTT.

This clone was seen more than once but under ten times. The chain combines TRBV4-3 with TRBJ2-5; TRBD1 matches 7 bases. V trimming: 1 base; J trimming: 5 bases; junction bases outside the gene matches: 10. CDR3 length: 16 residues. Per the germline V gene, CDR1 is LGHNA and CDR2 is YSLEER. CDR3 sequence (DNA): TGCGCCAGCAGCCAAGTTCTGGACAGGTTGGGGGAGACCCAGTACTTC. As protein: CASSQVLDRLGETQYF.

V is TRBV13 and J is TRBJ1-5; the match to TRBD1 covers 8 bases. The germline gives CDR1 PRHDT, CDR2 FYEKMQ (reference sequence). The V and J ends lost 5 bases and 0 bases, in that order; junction bases with no gene match: 3. This CDR3 has 15 amino acids. CDR3 DNA sequence: TGTGCCAGCAGCGCGGGACAGGATAGCAATCAGCCCCAGCATTTT. It encodes CASSAGQDSNQPQHF. The entire variable domain, with the rest obtained from reference TRBV13 and TRBJ1-5, is as follows: AAGVIQSPRHLIKEKRETATLKCYPIPRHDTVYWYQQGPGQDPQFLISFYEKMQSDKGSIPDRFSAQQFSDYHSELNMSSLELGDSALYFCASSAGQDSNQPQHFGDGTRLSIL.

This clone showed up just a few times. This chain joins TRBV7-2 and TRBJ2-7, with D hard to call. Germline V CDR1 and CDR2: SGHTA, FQGNSA. The ends were cut back, 6 bases at V and 2 bases at J, with 20 bases in the middle. CDR3 size: 16 residues. CDR3 residues: CASSRPGGVGPYEQYF. The CDR3 DNA is TGTGCCAGCAGTCGTCCCGGTGGTGTCGGTCCCTACGAGCAGTACTTC. The complete variable domain, with remaining parts taken from reference TRBV7-2 and TRBJ2-7, reads GAGVSQSPSNKVTEKGKDVELRCDPISGHTALYWYRQSLGQGLEFLIYFQGNSAPDKSGLPSDRFSAERTGGSVSTLTIQRTQQEDSAVYLCASSRPGGVGPYEQYFGPGTRLTVT.

The genes are TRBV4-1 and TRBJ1-1; D is undetermined. This CDR3 is built from 11 residues. Germline V gives CDR1 MGHRA, CDR2 YSYEKL. Trimming took off 10 bases at V and 5 bases at J, with 11 bases between the two ends. CDR3 sequence reads: CATSTGTEAFF. The CDR3 DNA reads TGCGCCACTTCTACGGGGACTGAAGCTTTCTTT.

The gene calls are TRBV5-1 and TRBJ2-3; D is unresolved. Per germline, CDR1 SGHRS and CDR2 YFSETQ. The CDR3 contains 15 residues. Trimming removed 5 bases from V and 0 bases from J, with 13 bases in between. CDR3 sequence reads: CASRGYAASTDTQYF. The CDR3 coding sequence is TGCGCCAGCAGAGGTTATGCGGCTAGCACAGATACGCAGTATTTT.

The chain is built from TRBV7-9 and TRBJ1-1; the match to TRBD1 covers 8 bases. The CDR3 contains 15 residues. CDR1 SEHNR and CDR2 FQNEAQ come from the germline V gene (reference sequence). V lost 5 bases and J lost 0; bases outside the gene matches: 5. The CDR3 spells CASSPWTGMNTEAFF. The CDR3, as DNA: TGTGCCAGCAGCCCTTGGACAGGGATGAACACTGAAGCTTTCTTT.

The V call is TRBV13, the J call TRBJ1-5; D remains unclear. The CDR3 runs to 13 residues. Germline loops: CDR1 PRHDT, CDR2 FYEKMQ (reference sequence). V was clipped by 0 bases and J by 7 bases, with 7 bases between them. This chain's CDR3 is CASSLGQYQPQHF. As DNA, the CDR3 is TGTGCCAGCAGCTTAGGGCAGTACCAGCCCCAGCATTTT.

The chain employs TRBV7-2 and TRBJ2-7; possibly TRBD1 for D (5 bases). The CDR3 sequence is 15 residues long. Trimming shortened V by 5 bases and J by 0 bases, and 14 bases separated the two germline ends. CDR1 is SGHTA and CDR2 is FQGNSA in the germline V gene. Here the CDR3 DNA reads TGTGCCAGCAGCACCTACAGCCAGGGCTCCTACGAGCAGTACTTC. This encodes CASSTYSQGSYEQYF.

The genes are TRBV7-8 and TRBJ1-2, with D unclear. The CDR3 loop spans 11 amino acids. Germline lookup yields CDR1 SGHVS and CDR2 FQNEAQ. V was trimmed by 1 base and J by 8 bases, leaving 5 bases between them. CDR3 in amino acids: CASSLGAGYTF. The CDR3, as DNA: TGTGCCAGCAGCTTAGGGGCGGGCTACACCTTC.

This chain uses TRBV18 with TRBJ2-5; D not certain. Germline V gene sequence: CDR1 KGHSH, CDR2 LQKENI. The ends were cut back, 0 bases at V and 2 bases at J, with 10 bases in the middle. The CDR3 loop spans 15 amino acids. CDR3 in amino acids: CASSPPLRRQETQYF. As DNA, the CDR3 is TGTGCCAGCTCACCACCTTTGAGGCGACAAGAGACCCAGTACTTC.

Of note for this clone: The junction departs from the called germline gene at one end, perhaps through a read error. The chain is built from TRBV7-7 and TRBJ2-1; tentatively, D is TRBD2 (6 bases). The germline CDR1 and CDR2 sequences are SSHAT and FNYEAQ (reference sequence). The CDR3 length is 16 residues. The CDR3 reads CASSPGTAGPYFEQFF. DNA for the CDR3: TGTGCTAGCAGCCCGGGGACGGCGGGACCGTATTTTGAGCAGTTCTTC.

Comment on this clone: Other DNA sequences in the sample encode the same CDR3. The genes are TRBV29-1 and TRBJ1-5; maybe TRBD1 (5 bases). The CDR3 is 12 amino acids. Germline V CDR1 and CDR2: SQVTM, ANQGSEA. V gave up 4 bases and J gave up 2 bases, with 6 bases separating them. CDR3 DNA sequence: TGCAGCGTTGGGGGGGGCAATCAGCCCCAGCATTTT. This codes for CSVGGGNQPQHF.

The chain links TRBV7-6 to TRBJ2-7, with D possibly being TRBD2 (5 bases). The CDR3 covers 13 residues. Germline values: CDR1 SGHVS, CDR2 FNYEAQ. Between the trimmed V and J ends, which lost 5 bases and 6 bases, there was a span of 14 bases. The CDR3 bases are TGTGCCAGCAGCCCCGAACCCCGGGGCGAGCAGTACTTC. Encoded protein: CASSPEPRGEQYF.

The chain is built from TRBV11-2 and TRBJ2-5; 9 bases agree with TRBD2. V lost 5 bases to trimming and J lost 1 base; unmatched junction nucleotides: 8. The germline gives CDR1 SGHAT, CDR2 FQNNGV. The CDR3 loop spans 16 amino acids. The CDR3 DNA sequence: TGTGCCAGCAGCCCCCAAGCGGGGGGAATCCAAGAGACCCAGTACTTC. It codes for CASSPQAGGIQETQYF.

By share, this clone ranks as medium-sized. V gene TRBV6-4 combines with J gene TRBJ2-2; D is uncertain. The CDR3 is 13 amino acids. V dropped 0 bases and J dropped 6 bases, with 5 bases sitting between them. Germline loops: CDR1 MRHNA, CDR2 SNTAGT. CDR3 sequence reads: CASSDSQAGELFF. In DNA form, the CDR3 reads TGTGCCAGCAGTGACTCGCAGGCCGGGGAGCTGTTTTTT.

The chain couples TRBV2 to TRBJ1-1; TRBD1 might be the D (5 bases). Between the trimmed V and J ends, which lost 6 bases and 3 bases, there was a span of 17 bases. The V gene's germline CDR1 is SNHLY and CDR2 FYNNEI. The CDR3 runs to 15 residues. In nucleotides, the CDR3 is TGTGCCAGCAGCCGGACTAGGGGCAGGCACACTGAAGCTTTCTTT. Translating gives CASSRTRGRHTEAFF.

There are a few counts of this clone. This rearrangement joins TRBV5-5 to TRBJ1-6; D is possibly TRBD1 (5 bases). The CDR3 has 16 amino acids. Germline CDR1 is SGHKS and CDR2 is YYEKEE (reference sequence). V dropped 4 bases and J dropped 7 bases, with 18 bases sitting between them. This CDR3 reads CASSQALGEGNSPLHF. CDR3 bases: TGTGCCAGCAGCCAAGCTTTAGGGGAAGGGAATTCACCCCTCCACTTT.